One sample yielded the 19 T cell receptor beta chains listed below, sequenced in a study of CD4 and CD8 cells across lung adenocarcinoma regions. TCRdb processed the PCR reads anew with MiXCR; each CDR3 protein has one entry. The sample holds approximately 2,500 distinct CDR3 sequences, roughly 50% seen once. Sequenced input: CD4+ T cells from the center of a lung tumor. The receptors were sampled from a female donor with lung adenocarcinoma. The CD4 and CD8 labels of this study may be unreliable.

This chain uses TRBV6-5 with TRBJ2-5; D might be TRBD1 (5 bases). The J call may be faulty, since TRBJ2-7 better matches the DNA end. CDR3 size: 16 residues. Germline CDR1 and CDR2: MNHEY and SVGAGI. The CDR3 reads CASSYALRTDSYEQYF. The CDR3 DNA is TGTGCCAGCAGTTACGCGCTGAGGACCGACAGCTACGAGCAGTACTTC.

The genes are TRBV27 and TRBJ2-3; tentative D call: TRBD2 (5 bases). V was trimmed by 6 bases and J by 2 bases, leaving 15 bases between them. The CDR3 runs to 15 residues. Germline V CDR1 and CDR2: MNHEY, SMNVEV (reference sequence). CDR3: CASRTGFQYTDTQYF. The CDR3 coding sequence is TGTGCCAGCAGGACGGGATTTCAATACACAGATACGCAGTATTTT.

This clonotype appeared a few times. The chain couples TRBV27 to TRBJ1-1, with D possibly TRBD1 on 5 matching bases. V was shortened by 6 bases and J by 3 bases, with 17 bases between the two germline ends. Germline V gene data show CDR1 as MNHEY and CDR2 as SMNVEV (reference sequence). The CDR3 is made up of 15 amino acids. The DNA of the CDR3 is TGTGCCAGCAGCTTAAATTATGGGACTCACACTGAAGCTTTCTTT. Protein sequence: CASSLNYGTHTEAFF.

A word on this clonotype: No conserved phenylalanine or tryptophan is present at the end of the CDR3, so a read error is the likely explanation. It is unclear where the CDR3 begins or ends on the DNA, so no DNA is shown, and the CDR3 is as TCRdb lists it. CDR3 sequence: CSLELLGSSYPPILASQVAG. The chain joins TRBV29-1 to TRBJ2-4; TRBD2 is the table's D call, not checked against the DNA. Both ends counted, the CDR3 spans 20 residues. Germline loops: CDR1 SQVTM, CDR2 ANQGSEA.

The V gene is TRBV11-3, the J gene TRBJ2-1, with 10 bases matching TRBD2. The CDR3 loop spans 15 amino acids. Per the germline V gene, CDR1 is SGHNT and CDR2 is YENEEA. Trimming cost V 4 bases and J 6 bases; bases outside gene matches: 6. In DNA, the CDR3 is TGTGCCAGCAGCTCCCTAGCGGGAGCGGGCAATGAGCAGTTCTTC. It translates to CASSSLAGAGNEQFF.

The V gene is TRBV10-2, the J gene TRBJ2-3; D may be TRBD2 (7 bases). The CDR3 is 18 residues long. The ends were cut back, 1 base at V and 12 bases at J, with 29 bases in the middle. Looked up from germline, CDR1 is WSHSY and CDR2 is SAAADI. For the CDR3, the DNA is TGCGCCAGCAGTGAGTTCAGTGGGGGGGCGGGACGCAAAAACACTCAGTATTTT. It translates to CASSEFSGGAGRKNTQYF.

This clonotype is classed as medium-sized (0.01 to 0.1%). The rearrangement uses TRBV6-1 and TRBJ2-2; D unclear. The CDR3 loop spans 13 amino acids. Trimming shortened V by 4 bases and J by 5 bases, and 8 bases separated the two germline ends. Per the germline V gene, CDR1 is MNHNS and CDR2 is SASEGT. The DNA for the CDR3 is TGTGCCAGCAGTGGGGCAGTAACCGGGGAGCTGTTTTTT. Protein: CASSGAVTGELFF.

This clonotype was seen a handful of times. The chain couples TRBV6-1 to TRBJ2-5; TRBD2 aligns across 9 bases. Judging by the DNA end, TRBJ2-7 fits better; the J call may be wrong. This CDR3 is 14 amino acids long. Germline lookup yields CDR1 MNHNS and CDR2 SASEGT. DNA for the CDR3: TGTGCCAGCAGCGGTGCCGGGACTAGCCCCGAGCAGTACTTC. This encodes CASSGAGTSPEQYF.

The chain has TRBV6-2 or TRBV6-3 and TRBJ2-2; 11 nucleotides line up with TRBD1. V was clipped by 2 bases and J by 5 bases; unmatched bases: 1. Germline CDR1 MNHEY, CDR2 SVGEGT. CDR3 length: 15 amino acids. Here the CDR3 DNA reads TGTGCCAGCAGTTACCGGGACAGGGGGACCGGGGAGCTGTTTTTT. Translation gives CASSYRDRGTGELFF.

The V gene is TRBV7-2, the J gene TRBJ2-1; 10 bases align to TRBD1. The assigned J gene may be wrong: the sequence end matches TRBJ2-7 better. CDR1 and CDR2 (germline): SGHTA, FQGNSA. The CDR3 has 17 amino acids. CDR3 DNA: TGTGCCAGCAGCTTAGAACCGACGGGACAGGGGAACAACGAGCAGTACTTC. As protein: CASSLEPTGQGNNEQYF.

V is TRBV6-1 and J is TRBJ2-1; 8 positions agree with TRBD2. Germline values: CDR1 MNHNS, CDR2 SASEGT. V was pared by 0 bases and J by 8 bases, with 6 bases of the junction left unmatched. There are 15 residues in the CDR3. CDR3 bases: TGTGCCAGCAGTGAAGCGCTAGCGGGCAAAGATGAGCAGTTCTTC. Protein product: CASSEALAGKDEQFF.

The chain couples TRBV27 to TRBJ2-5, with D hard to call. The CDR3 is 13 residues long. CDR1 is MNHEY and CDR2 is SMNVEV in the germline V gene (reference sequence). The V gene lost 5 bases and the J gene lost 11 bases, with 18 bases spanning the gap. Here the CDR3 DNA reads TGTGCCAGCAGTCCCCGAACCGCGGAAGAGCAGTACTTC. It is translated as CASSPRTAEEQYF.

This chain connects TRBV27 to TRBJ2-1, with TRBD2 identical over 7 bases. With V trimmed by 6 bases and J by 1 base, 3 bases remained unmatched. This CDR3 has 14 residues. The germline gives CDR1 MNHEY, CDR2 SMNVEV (reference sequence). Here the CDR3 reads CASRMGGSYNEQFF. CDR3 sequence (DNA): TGTGCCAGCAGAATGGGGGGGTCCTACAATGAGCAGTTCTTC.

This clonotype is large within its sample. The genes are TRBV10-1 and TRBJ2-1; TRBD2 matches 11 bases. Germline trimming cut 3 bases from V and 10 bases from J; bases unmatched to any gene: 5. CDR3 size: 14 residues. CDR1 and CDR2 (germline): WNHNN, SYGVQD (reference sequence). CDR3: CASSEAGTSGEQFF. CDR3 bases: TGCGCCAGCAGTGAAGCCGGGACTAGCGGCGAGCAGTTCTTC.

This chain connects TRBV6-1 to TRBJ2-1, with 12 nucleotides matching TRBD2. The CDR3 has 16 amino acids. V was clipped by 5 bases and J by 9 bases; unmatched bases: 11. Germline V CDR1 and CDR2: MNHNS, SASEGT. The CDR3 loop is CASSRPSSGRAAEQFF. The CDR3 DNA is TGTGCCAGCAGTCGTCCTTCTAGCGGGAGGGCCGCTGAGCAGTTCTTC.

The chain has TRBV7-8 and TRBJ2-1; 9 positions agree with TRBD1. Germline V gene sequence: CDR1 SGHVS, CDR2 FQNEAQ. The CDR3 is 18 amino acids. J was trimmed by 6 bases and V by 0 bases; bases with no gene match: 12. CDR3 region: CASSLAAPRDRASNEQFF. In DNA form, the CDR3 reads TGTGCCAGCAGCTTAGCGGCCCCCCGGGACAGGGCCTCCAATGAGCAGTTCTTC. Filled out from reference TRBV7-8 and TRBJ2-1, the complete variable domain reads GAGVSQSPRYKVAKRGQDVALRCDPISGHVSLFWYQQALGQGPEFLTYFQNEAQLDKSGLPSDRFFAERPEGSVSTLKIQRTQQEDSAVYLCASSLAAPRDRASNEQFFGPGTRLTVL.

This clonotype was found a few times. The CDR3 DNA sequence: TGTGCCAGCAGCTTAGAGGTAGCGGGAGTATGGTACGAGCAGTACTTC. Its translation: CASSLEVAGVWYEQYF. The V gene is TRBV11-2, the J gene TRBJ2-1; 9 positions agree with TRBD2. The closer fit of TRBJ2-7 to the DNA end suggests the J call may be wrong. The CDR3 has 16 residues. Germline CDR1 is SGHAT and CDR2 is FQNNGV.

Comments on this clonotype: The junction shows a germline mismatch at one end, possibly a read error. This chain joins TRBV6-5 and TRBJ2-5, with 11 bases that match TRBD2. The CDR3 consists of 16 residues. The germline CDR1 and CDR2 sequences are MNHEY and SVGAGI. The CDR3 coding sequence is TGTGACAGCAGTTACTCCGGACTAGCGGGTCCGGAGACCCAGTACTTC. Its translation is CDSSYSGLAGPETQYF.

V and J are TRBV6-1 and TRBJ2-1; D not resolved. The germline V gene has CDR1 MNHNS and CDR2 SASEGT. V shed 3 bases and J shed 0 bases, with 12 bases lying between them. The CDR3 consists of 16 residues. The CDR3 nucleotides are TGTGCCAGCAGTGAGGCGGCGGTGAGCTCCTACAATGAGCAGTTCTTC. Amino acids: CASSEAAVSSYNEQFF.